Listed below are T cell receptor beta chains from one sample, sequenced in a study of graft-versus-host responses after intestinal transplantation. No antigen is known for these receptors. Sequencing used immunoSEQ multiplex PCR; TCRdb keeps in-frame clones, though not all of them. Among some 88,000 clones, roughly 91% were seen once, and the ten largest hold more than 1.5%. The sequencing used unstimulated CD8+ T cells sorted from spleen or lymph node cells, collected before intestinal transplant. The receptors shown here come from a human donor who received an intestinal transplant. Both conserved end residues are part of each CDR3. A D gene is named only where the DNA matches it firmly. Clone size is given for some rows only: seen once, a few or many times, or a class if the clone is expanded.

NA	TRBV27	TRBJ1-2	NA	CASLGADGYTF	TGTGCCAGCCTGGGGGCCGATGGCTACACCTTC
NA	TRBV4-3	TRBJ2-3	NA	CASSQEVASSTDTQYF	TGCGCCAGCAGCCAGGAGGTTGCATCTAGCACAGATACGCAGTATTTT
TRBD1	TRBV2	TRBJ2-7	NA	CASTWTGLIDEQYF	TGTGCCAGCACGTGGACAGGGTTGATTGACGAGCAGTACTTC
NA	TRBV19	TRBJ1-2	once	CASRIGDMRYTF	TGTGCCAGTAGGATAGGGGACATGCGCTACACCTTC
NA	TRBV7-8	TRBJ1-2	NA	CASSLSTGGYGYTF	TGTGCCAGCAGCTTATCCACGGGGGGCTATGGCTACACCTTC
NA	TRBV2	TRBJ2-5	NA	CASSDGGPVGETQYF	TGTGCCAGCAGCGACGGAGGACCCGTCGGGGAGACCCAGTACTTC
NA	TRBV27	TRBJ2-7	NA	CASRVAEPYEQYF	TGTGCCAGCAGGGTCGCCGAGCCCTACGAGCAGTACTTC
NA	TRBV9	TRBJ1-2	NA	CASSRGIEGYTF	TGTGCCAGCAGCAGGGGGATAGAAGGCTACACCTTC
NA	TRBV21-1	TRBJ2-5	NA	CASSHSWSPLYF	TGTGCCAGCAGCCACTCCTGGTCCCCATTATACTTC
TRBD1	TRBV9	TRBJ1-2	NA	CASSVSGTGDIGSYGYTF	TGTGCCAGCAGCGTGAGTGGGACAGGGGATATAGGTAGCTATGGCTACACCTTC
TRBD2	TRBV5-6	TRBJ2-3	NA	CASSLGSGGTQYF	TGTGCCAGCAGCTTGGGGTCGGGGGGTACGCAGTATTTT
TRBD2	TRBV27	TRBJ2-5	once	CASTPSGGAWETQYF	TGTGCCAGCACCCCTAGCGGGGGGGCCTGGGAGACCCAGTACTTC
TRBD2	TRBV7-9	TRBJ2-3	NA	CASSPPSGGGGADTQYF	TGTGCCAGCAGCCCCCCTTCGGGCGGGGGTGGCGCAGATACGCAGTATTTT
TRBD2	TRBV7-6	TRBJ2-7	NA	CASSLGLAGGIDHEQYF	TGTGCCAGCAGCTTAGGACTAGCGGGGGGGATCGACCACGAGCAGTACTTC
NA	TRBV4-3	TRBJ1-2	NA	CASSPTDSPNYGYTF	TGCGCCAGCAGCCCCACGGACAGCCCTAACTATGGCTACACCTTC
NA	TRBV7-9	TRBJ1-1	NA	CASSLGTPEAFF	TGTGCCAGCAGCTTAGGGACACCAGAAGCTTTCTTT
TRBD1	TRBV7-2	TRBJ2-5	once	CASSITGEGFETQYF	TGTGCCAGCAGCATAACAGGGGAAGGTTTCGAGACCCAGTACTTC
TRBD1	TRBV6-1	TRBJ2-1	NA	CASSGQGSYNEQFF	TGTGCCAGCAGTGGACAGGGCTCCTACAATGAGCAGTTCTTC
NA	TRBV4-3	TRBJ1-2	NA	CASSQEDTLYGYTF	TGCGCCAGCAGCCAAGAGGACACCCTCTATGGCTACACCTTC
NA	TRBV7-2	TRBJ2-1	NA	CASSLAIGLGVNEQFF	TGTGCCAGCAGCTTAGCAATCGGGTTAGGGGTCAATGAGCAGTTCTTC
NA	TRBV11-2	TRBJ2-1	NA	CASSSLSGRSYNEQFF	TGTGCCAGCAGCTCTCTCTCAGGGCGAAGCTACAATGAGCAGTTCTTC
TRBD1	TRBV11-3	TRBJ2-7	NA	CASSLAGQGYEQYF	TGTGCCAGCAGCTTGGCCGGACAGGGCTACGAGCAGTACTTC
TRBD2	TRBV6-1	TRBJ2-2	once	CASSEVPILAGIGTGELFF	TGTGCCAGCAGTGAAGTCCCCATCCTAGCGGGGATCGGCACCGGGGAGCTGTTTTTT
TRBD1	TRBV19	TRBJ1-2	NA	CASETGANYGYTF	TGTGCCAGTGAGACAGGGGCTAACTATGGCTACACCTTC
TRBD1	TRBV2	TRBJ2-4	NA	CATRQGAKNIQYF	TGTGCCACCCGACAGGGAGCCAAAAACATTCAGTACTTC
NA	TRBV14	TRBJ2-5	NA	CASSQAITGGLETQYF	TGTGCCAGCAGCCAGGCAATCACCGGGGGGCTAGAGACCCAGTACTTC
TRBD1	TRBV7-9	TRBJ1-2	NA	CASSLAGGRGRAYGYTF	TGTGCCAGCAGCTTAGCGGGGGGCAGGGGGCGCGCCTATGGCTACACCTTC
TRBD1	TRBV19	TRBJ1-5	NA	CASSIDLPGTGLNQPQHF	TGTGCCAGTAGTATAGATTTACCGGGGACAGGGCTTAATCAGCCCCAGCATTTT
NA	TRBV30	TRBJ1-1	NA	CAWSAGRGNTEAFF	TGTGCCTGGAGTGCCGGACGGGGGAACACTGAAGCTTTCTTT
NA	TRBV25-1	TRBJ1-6	NA	CASSESGSSYNSPLHF	TGTGCCAGCAGTGAATCCGGGAGCTCCTATAATTCACCCCTCCACTTT
NA	TRBV7-2	TRBJ1-6	NA	CASSPGQSPGSYNSPLHF	TGTGCCAGCAGCCCCGGACAGTCCCCGGGATCCTATAATTCACCCCTCCACTTT
NA	TRBV7-9	TRBJ1-3	NA	CASSLKTDSGNTIYF	TGTGCCAGCAGCTTAAAAACGGACAGCGGAAACACCATATATTTT
NA	TRBV9	TRBJ2-3	once	CASSVDGERPDTQYF	TGTGCCAGCAGCGTAGATGGGGAGCGGCCAGATACGCAGTATTTT
TRBD2	TRBV6-6	TRBJ2-1	NA	CASCEPLAGGCNEQFF	TGTGCCAGTTGCGAGCCCCTAGCGGGGGGTTGCAATGAGCAGTTCTTC
NA	TRBV5-6	TRBJ1-1	NA	CASSLSGGRGTEAFF	TGTGCCAGCAGCTTGTCTGGAGGGCGTGGCACTGAAGCTTTCTTT
TRBD1	TRBV28	TRBJ2-5	NA	CASSSDRGPQETQYF	TGTGCCAGCAGTTCCGACAGGGGGCCCCAAGAGACCCAGTACTTC
NA	TRBV2	TRBJ2-5	NA	CAGGTIGTPISGEETQYF	TGTGCCGGGGGGACGATCGGGACACCGATAAGCGGGGAAGAGACCCAGTACTTC
NA	TRBV4-3	TRBJ2-2	NA	CASSQEPIGATGELFF	TGCGCCAGCAGCCAAGAACCCATTGGGGCGACCGGGGAGCTGTTTTTT
NA	TRBV27	TRBJ2-7	NA	CASSLGGRDEQYF	TGTGCCAGCAGTTTAGGGGGCCGGGACGAGCAGTACTTC
TRBD1	TRBV2	TRBJ1-2	NA	CASSERPGGIFFYGYTF	TGTGCCAGCAGTGAACGGCCAGGGGGCATATTTTTCTATGGCTACACCTTC
TRBD1	TRBV27	TRBJ1-6	NA	CASTTQGAAGGNSPLHF	TGTGCCAGCACAACACAGGGGGCGGCGGGGGGTAATTCACCCCTCCACTTT
NA	TRBV19	TRBJ1-6	NA	CASSMGGARPLHF	TGTGCCAGTAGTATGGGGGGGGCCCGGCCCCTCCACTTT
TRBD1	TRBV5-1	TRBJ1-1	NA	CASSWGDRPRDTEAFF	TGCGCCAGCAGCTGGGGGGACAGGCCAAGGGACACTGAAGCTTTCTTT
NA	TRBV29-1	TRBJ2-7	NA	CSVVQQDNYEQYF	TGCAGCGTTGTCCAACAGGATAACTACGAGCAGTACTTC
TRBD1	TRBV7-9	TRBJ2-3	NA	CASSSGPGTGEEADTQYF	TGTGCCAGCAGCTCTGGTCCCGGGACAGGCGAAGAGGCAGATACGCAGTATTTT
NA	TRBV7-9	TRBJ2-2	NA	CASSPPREAPGSTGELFF	TGTGCCAGCAGCCCTCCCCGAGAGGCCCCTGGTAGCACCGGGGAGCTGTTTTTT
TRBD2	TRBV11-2	TRBJ2-1	NA	CASSLFWSTSGTPEQFF	TGTGCCAGCAGCTTATTCTGGTCGACTAGCGGCACCCCTGAGCAGTTCTTC
TRBD2	TRBV29-1	TRBJ2-1	NA	CSVLHFSGGPYNEQFF	TGCAGCGTACTCCACTTTAGCGGGGGGCCTTACAATGAGCAGTTCTTC